The rows below give T cell receptor beta chains drawn from one sample of a study of cytotoxic CD8 clonotypes in ibrutinib-treated CLL. Sequencing used immunoSEQ multiplex PCR; TCRdb keeps in-frame clones, though not all of them. The sample includes more than 75,000 clones, 75% to 80% seen only once; the top ten take roughly 25%. The sample in question was PBMCs, obtained after 24 months of ibrutinib treatment. These receptors were obtained from a human donor with chronic lymphocytic leukemia. Both conserved end residues are part of each CDR3. The D gene is left open where the match is weak. Size values are once, few and many counts, or a class for expanded clones, and some rows have none.

few | NA | 15 | TRBJ2-7 | TRBV21-1 | CASSKAGSDSYEQYF | TGTGCCAGCAGCAAAGCGGGATCTGACTCCTACGAGCAGTACTTC
NA | NA | 15 | TRBJ2-5 | TRBV5-1 | CASSLGRASTQTQYF | TGCGCCAGCAGCTTGGGGAGGGCTAGCACCCAGACCCAGTACTTC
NA | NA | 12 | TRBJ2-3 | TRBV11-2 | CASSFGVDTQYF | TGTGCCAGCAGCTTCGGTGTAGATACGCAGTATTTT
NA | NA | 15 | TRBJ1-1 | TRBV2 | CASRVQGQMNTEAFF | TGTGCCAGCAGGGTGCAGGGACAAATGAACACTGAAGCTTTCTTT
NA | NA | 14 | TRBJ2-2 | TRBV7-2 | CASSLWRNTGELFF | TGTGCCAGCAGCTTGTGGCGAAACACCGGGGAGCTGTTTTTT
few | NA | 15 | TRBJ2-6 | TRBV27 | CASKGVGSGANVLTF | TGTGCCAGCAAAGGGGTGGGTTCTGGGGCCAACGTCCTGACTTTC
NA | NA | 13 | TRBJ1-2 | TRBV29-1 | CSVEWVGYYGYTF | TGCAGCGTTGAATGGGTAGGATACTATGGCTACACCTTC
NA | TRBD1 | 15 | TRBJ1-2 | TRBV7-6 | CASSLAPGQGGGYTF | TGTGCCAGCAGCTTAGCACCGGGACAGGGGGGTGGCTACACCTTC
NA | TRBD2 | 15 | TRBJ2-1 | TRBV4-2 | CASSQRLAGDNEQFF | TGTGCCAGCAGCCAACGACTAGCGGGAGACAATGAGCAGTTCTTC
NA | NA | 13 | TRBJ2-1 | TRBV9 | CASSARPIDEQFF | TGTGCCAGCAGCGCTCGCCCGATCGATGAGCAGTTCTTC
once | TRBD1 | 16 | TRBJ1-6 | TRBV5-6 | CASSLGGGAVNSPLHF | TGTGCCAGCAGCTTGGGAGGGGGCGCGGTTAATTCACCCCTCCACTTT
NA | NA | 14 | TRBJ1-1 | TRBV7-9 | CASSFRPPSAEAFF | TGTGCCAGCAGCTTCCGACCTCCGAGTGCTGAAGCTTTCTTT
NA | NA | 13 | TRBJ2-1 | TRBV5-1 | CASSLGLYNEQFF | TGCGCCAGCAGCTTGGGACTCTACAATGAGCAGTTCTTC
NA | TRBD1 | 15 | TRBJ2-5 | TRBV5-1 | CASSVTGDSQETQYF | TGCGCCAGCAGCGTGACAGGGGACAGCCAAGAGACCCAGTACTTC
NA | NA | 18 | TRBJ2-7 | TRBV18 | CASSQTTVFTDSIYEQYF | TGTGCCAGCTCGCAAACCACGGTTTTCACAGACAGTATCTACGAGCAGTACTTC
NA | NA | 13 | TRBJ1-2 | TRBV7-9 | CASSLPGGAGYTF | TGTGCCAGCAGCTTGCCCGGGGGCGCAGGCTACACCTTC
NA | TRBD2 | 17 | TRBJ2-2 | TRBV4-2 | CASRQGLAGGNTGELFF | TGTGCCAGCAGACAGGGACTAGCGGGAGGGAACACCGGGGAGCTGTTTTTT
NA | NA | 13 | TRBJ1-5 | TRBV5-6 | CASSLSGNQPQHF | TGTGCCAGCAGCTTATCGGGGAATCAGCCCCAGCATTTT
NA | NA | 14 | TRBJ1-6 | TRBV28 | CASSFNQDNSPLHF | TGTGCCAGCAGTTTTAATCAGGATAATTCACCCCTCCACTTT
NA | NA | 11 | TRBJ2-7 | TRBV19 | CASSSRIEQYF | TGTGCCAGTAGTTCAAGGATCGAGCAGTACTTC
NA | TRBD2 | 16 | TRBJ2-3 | TRBV5-4 | CASSLEGGPLADTQYF | TGTGCCAGCAGCTTGGAGGGAGGGCCGTTGGCAGATACGCAGTATTTT
NA | NA | 12 | TRBJ1-3 | TRBV19 | CASRREGNTIYF | TGTGCCAGTAGGAGAGAAGGAAACACCATATATTTT
NA | NA | 14 | TRBJ2-1 | TRBV5-1 | CASSSTLGGREQFF | TGCGCCAGCAGCTCCACTCTGGGGGGGCGGGAGCAGTTCTTC
NA | TRBD1 | 16 | TRBJ2-7 | TRBV7-2 | CASSLRAGTGAYEQYF | TGTGCCAGCAGCCTCCGGGCCGGGACAGGGGCCTACGAGCAGTACTTC
few | TRBD1 | 15 | TRBJ1-1 | TRBV9 | CASSVVGQGGTEAFF | TGTGCCAGCAGCGTCGTTGGACAGGGAGGCACTGAAGCTTTCTTT